This TCR beta chain was identified in a study of beta chain features in type 1 diabetes. Looking at the study overall: Across all samples, about 110,000,000 sorted cells were examined.

Of note for this clone: Antigen specificity is unknown.

Every isolated RNA sample was fully reverse transcribed, so sequencing captured expressed TCRB transcripts. Sequencing was performed with immunoSEQ multiplex PCR; in TCRdb, only in-frame clones are kept and a portion is missing. Here the sample spans 400,000 to 450,000 clones, around 14% being singletons. Via CD45RO/CCR7/CD25/CD127/CD95/CD27, cells of the CD4+ naive, central memory, regulatory and stem cell-like memory subsets were sorted. Study conclusions and caveats: Equally in patients and controls, shorter templates might have been favored by PCR.

Germline CDR1 reads ENHRY; CDR2 reads SYGVKD. With 5 bases clipped from V and 8 bases from J, the junction kept 9 bases outside the gene matches. CDR3 length: 14 residues. The clonotype comes from a man between 25 and 39 years old in good health. The V and J genes are TRBV10-3 and TRBJ2-1; 7 nucleotides align to TRBD1. The sample was naive CD4+ T cells from blood. CDR3 sequence reads: CAISKGGTVDEQFF. The CDR3 DNA follows: TGTGCCATCAGTAAAGGGGGCACAGTCGATGAGCAGTTCTTC.